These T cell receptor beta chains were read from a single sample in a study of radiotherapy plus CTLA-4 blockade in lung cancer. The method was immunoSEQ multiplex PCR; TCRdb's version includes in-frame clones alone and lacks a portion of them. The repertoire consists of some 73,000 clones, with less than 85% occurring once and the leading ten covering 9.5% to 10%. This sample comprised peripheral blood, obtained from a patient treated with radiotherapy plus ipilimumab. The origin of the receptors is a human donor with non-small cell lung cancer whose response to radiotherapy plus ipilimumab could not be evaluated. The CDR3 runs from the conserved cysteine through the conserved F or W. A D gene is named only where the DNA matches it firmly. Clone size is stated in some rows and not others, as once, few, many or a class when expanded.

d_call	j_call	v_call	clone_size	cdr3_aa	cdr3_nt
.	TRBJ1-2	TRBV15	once	CATSRQAANYGYTF	TGTGCCACCAGCAGACAGGCTGCTAACTATGGCTACACCTTC
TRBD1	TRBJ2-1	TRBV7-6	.	CASSLRTGQEQFF	TGTGCCAGCAGCTTAAGAACGGGACAGGAGCAGTTCTTC
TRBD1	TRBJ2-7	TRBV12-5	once	CASGFRDSSYEQYF	TGTGCTAGTGGTTTCCGGGACAGCTCCTACGAGCAGTACTTC
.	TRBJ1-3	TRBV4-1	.	CASSQGFKGAGAGNTIYF	TGCGCCAGCAGCCAAGGTTTTAAAGGGGCAGGGGCCGGAAACACCATATATTTT
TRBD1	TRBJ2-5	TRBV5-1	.	CASSFDGTGPPQYF	TGCGCCAGCAGCTTCGACGGGACAGGCCCACCCCAGTACTTC
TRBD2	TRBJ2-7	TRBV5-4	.	CASSPGTSGGPYEQYF	TGTGCCAGCAGCCCTGGGACTAGCGGGGGGCCGTACGAGCAGTACTTC
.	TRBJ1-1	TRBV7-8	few	CASSLGTGMGTEAFF	TGTGCCAGCAGCTTAGGTACGGGGATGGGCACTGAAGCTTTCTTT
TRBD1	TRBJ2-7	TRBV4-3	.	CASSPTGGAYEQYF	TGCGCCAGCAGCCCGACAGGGGGCGCCTACGAGCAGTACTTC
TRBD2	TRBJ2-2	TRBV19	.	CASSIGVASGRRGTGELFF	TGTGCCAGTAGTATAGGTGTGGCTAGCGGGAGGCGCGGCACCGGGGAGCTGTTTTTT
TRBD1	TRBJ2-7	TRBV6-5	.	CASITGTGSHEQYF	TGTGCCAGCATTACCGGGACAGGGTCCCACGAGCAGTACTTC
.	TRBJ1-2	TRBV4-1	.	CASSQGIGSRGHGYTF	TGCGCCAGCAGCCAAGGAATAGGGTCCAGGGGCCATGGCTACACCTTC
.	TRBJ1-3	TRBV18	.	CASSPVAPQGGAGNTIYF	TGTGCCAGCTCACCAGTAGCCCCCCAAGGGGGGGCCGGAAACACCATATATTTT
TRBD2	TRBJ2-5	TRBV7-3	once	CASSLRGPAGGQETQYF	TGTGCCAGCAGCTTACGGGGTCCAGCGGGAGGGCAAGAGACCCAGTACTTC
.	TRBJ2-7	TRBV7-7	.	CASSRGGPAVGNEQYF	TGTGCCAGCAGCCGAGGCGGTCCCGCAGTCGGCAACGAGCAGTACTTC
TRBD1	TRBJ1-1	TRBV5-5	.	CASSADRVGRTEAFF	TGTGCCAGCAGCGCGGACAGGGTGGGGAGGACTGAAGCTTTCTTT
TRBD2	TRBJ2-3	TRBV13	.	CASSSGTSAASFSTDTQYF	TGTGCCAGCAGCTCGGGGACTAGCGCAGCCTCCTTTAGCACAGATACGCAGTATTTT
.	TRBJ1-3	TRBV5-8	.	CASSGGVSGNTIYF	TGTGCCAGCAGCGGCGGGGTTTCTGGAAACACCATATATTTT
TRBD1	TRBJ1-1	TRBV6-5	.	CASRLTGDHTEAFF	TGTGCCAGCAGGTTGACAGGGGACCACACTGAAGCTTTCTTT
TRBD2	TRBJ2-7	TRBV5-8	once	CASSPLGSGRAEQYF	TGTGCCAGCAGCCCTCTGGGGAGCGGGAGGGCCGAGCAGTACTTC
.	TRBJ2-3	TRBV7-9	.	CASSPPSTDTQYF	TGTGCCAGCAGCCCCCCTAGCACAGATACGCAGTATTTT
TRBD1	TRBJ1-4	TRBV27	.	CASSINRGVPPNEKLFF	TGTGCCAGCAGTATAAACAGGGGCGTGCCGCCTAATGAAAAACTGTTTTTT
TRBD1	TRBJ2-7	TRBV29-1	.	CSVRGQGAYEQYF	TGCAGCGTAAGAGGACAGGGGGCGTACGAGCAGTACTTC
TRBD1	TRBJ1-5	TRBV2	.	CASSEADRGNQPQHF	TGTGCCAGCAGTGAGGCGGACAGGGGGAATCAGCCCCAGCATTTT
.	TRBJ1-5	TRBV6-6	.	CASSYIDQGNQPQHF	TGTGCCAGCAGTTACATCGACCAGGGCAATCAGCCCCAGCATTTT
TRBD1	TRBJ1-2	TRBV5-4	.	CASSARQGDYGYTF	TGTGCCAGCAGCGCCCGACAGGGGGACTATGGCTACACCTTC
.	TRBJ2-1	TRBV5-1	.	CASSPTGDGYNEQFF	TGCGCCAGCAGCCCTACGGGAGACGGATACAATGAGCAGTTCTTC
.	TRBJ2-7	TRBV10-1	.	CASSESNWRAYEQYF	TGCGCCAGCAGTGAGTCGAACTGGAGGGCCTACGAGCAGTACTTC